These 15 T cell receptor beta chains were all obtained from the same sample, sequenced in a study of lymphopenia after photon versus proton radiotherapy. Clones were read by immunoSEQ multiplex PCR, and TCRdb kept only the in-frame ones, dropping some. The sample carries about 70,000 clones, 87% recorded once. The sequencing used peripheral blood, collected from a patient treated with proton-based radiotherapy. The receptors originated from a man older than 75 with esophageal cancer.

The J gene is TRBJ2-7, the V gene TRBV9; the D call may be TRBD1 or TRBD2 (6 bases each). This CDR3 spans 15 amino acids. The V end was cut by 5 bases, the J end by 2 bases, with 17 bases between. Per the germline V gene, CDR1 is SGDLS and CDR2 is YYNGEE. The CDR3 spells CASSPGDSGTYEQYF. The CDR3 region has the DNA TGTGCCAGCAGTCCAGGGGATAGCGGCACCTACGAGCAGTACTTC.

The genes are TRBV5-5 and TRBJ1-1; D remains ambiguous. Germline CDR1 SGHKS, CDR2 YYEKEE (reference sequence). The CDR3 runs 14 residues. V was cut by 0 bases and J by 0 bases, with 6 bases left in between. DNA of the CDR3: TGTGCCAGCAGCTTGGGCCAGATGAACACTGAAGCTTTCTTT. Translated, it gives CASSLGQMNTEAFF.

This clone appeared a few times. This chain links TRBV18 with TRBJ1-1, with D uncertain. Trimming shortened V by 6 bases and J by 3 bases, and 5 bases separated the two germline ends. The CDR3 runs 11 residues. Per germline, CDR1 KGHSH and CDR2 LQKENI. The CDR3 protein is CASSMDTEAFF. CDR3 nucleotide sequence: TGTGCCAGCTCCATGGACACTGAAGCTTTCTTT.

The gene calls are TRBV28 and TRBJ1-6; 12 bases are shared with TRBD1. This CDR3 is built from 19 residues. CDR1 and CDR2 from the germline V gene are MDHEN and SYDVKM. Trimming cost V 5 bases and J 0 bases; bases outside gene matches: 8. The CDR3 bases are TGTGCCAGCAGTCCCGAGGGACAGGGGGCCAACTCCTATAATTCACCCCTCCACTTT. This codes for CASSPEGQGANSYNSPLHF.

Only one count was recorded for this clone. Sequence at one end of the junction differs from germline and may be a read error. CDR3 nucleotides: TGTGCTAGCAGCTTAGTGTCAGGGTACACAGATACGCAGTATTTT. Its protein product is CASSLVSGYTDTQYF. V usage is TRBV7-7 and J usage is TRBJ2-3; tentative D call: TRBD1 (5 bases). The germline V gene encodes CDR1 SSHAT and CDR2 FNYEAQ (reference sequence). The CDR3 is 15 amino acids.

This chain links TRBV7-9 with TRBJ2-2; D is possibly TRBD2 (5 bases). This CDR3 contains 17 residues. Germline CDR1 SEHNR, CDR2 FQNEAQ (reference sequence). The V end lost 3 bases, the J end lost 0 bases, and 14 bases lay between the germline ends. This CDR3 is CASSLATRSANTGELFF. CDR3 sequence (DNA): TGTGCCAGCAGCTTGGCCACTAGGTCCGCGAACACCGGGGAGCTGTTTTTT. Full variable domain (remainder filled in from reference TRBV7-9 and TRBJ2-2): DTGVSQNPRHKITKRGQNVTFRCDPISEHNRLYWYRQTLGQGPEFLTYFQNEAQLEKSRLLSDRFSAERPKGSFSTLEIQRTEQGDSAMYLCASSLATRSANTGELFFGEGSRLTVL.

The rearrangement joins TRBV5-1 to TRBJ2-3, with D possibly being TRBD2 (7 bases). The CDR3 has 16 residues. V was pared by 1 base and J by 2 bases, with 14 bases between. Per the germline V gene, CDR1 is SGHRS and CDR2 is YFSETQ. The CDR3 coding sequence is TGCGCCAGCAGCTTGCCACGGGGGGCAACCACAGATACGCAGTATTTT. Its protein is CASSLPRGATTDTQYF.

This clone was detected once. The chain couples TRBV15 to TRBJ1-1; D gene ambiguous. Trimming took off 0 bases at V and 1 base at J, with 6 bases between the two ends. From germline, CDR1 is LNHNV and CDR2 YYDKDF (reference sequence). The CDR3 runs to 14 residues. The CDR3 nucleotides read TGTGCCACCAGCAGAGATATAAGGAACACTGAAGCTTTCTTT. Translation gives CATSRDIRNTEAFF.

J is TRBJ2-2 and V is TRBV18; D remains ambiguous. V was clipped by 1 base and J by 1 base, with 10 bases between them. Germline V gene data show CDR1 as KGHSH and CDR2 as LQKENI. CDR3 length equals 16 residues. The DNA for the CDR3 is TGTGCCAGCTCACCACAACAATCGGAGAACACCGGGGAGCTGTTTTTT. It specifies CASSPQQSENTGELFF.

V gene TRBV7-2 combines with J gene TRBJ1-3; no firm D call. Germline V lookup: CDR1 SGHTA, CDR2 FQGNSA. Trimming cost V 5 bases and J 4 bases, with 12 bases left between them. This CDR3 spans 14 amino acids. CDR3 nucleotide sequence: TGTGCCAGCAGCCCGCGGTTGGGCGGAAACACCATATATTTT. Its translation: CASSPRLGGNTIYF.

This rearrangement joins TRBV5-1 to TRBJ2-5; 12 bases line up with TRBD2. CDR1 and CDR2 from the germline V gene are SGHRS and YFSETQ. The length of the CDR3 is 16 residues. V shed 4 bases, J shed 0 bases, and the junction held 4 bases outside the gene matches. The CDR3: CASSQGTSGYQETQYF. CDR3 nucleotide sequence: TGCGCCAGCAGCCAAGGGACTAGCGGGTACCAAGAGACCCAGTACTTC.

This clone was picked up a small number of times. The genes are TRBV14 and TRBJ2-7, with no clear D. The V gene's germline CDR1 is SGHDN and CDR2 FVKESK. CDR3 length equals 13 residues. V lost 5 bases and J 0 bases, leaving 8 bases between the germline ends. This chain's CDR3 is CASSGIDSYEQYF. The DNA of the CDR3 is TGTGCCAGCAGCGGCATAGACTCCTACGAGCAGTACTTC.

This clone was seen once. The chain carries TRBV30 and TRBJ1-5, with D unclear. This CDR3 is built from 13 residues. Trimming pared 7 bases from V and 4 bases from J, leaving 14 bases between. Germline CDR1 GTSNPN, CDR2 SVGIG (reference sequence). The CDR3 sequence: CALQGLGNQPQHF. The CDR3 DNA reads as TGTGCCTTGCAAGGATTAGGGAATCAGCCCCAGCATTTT.

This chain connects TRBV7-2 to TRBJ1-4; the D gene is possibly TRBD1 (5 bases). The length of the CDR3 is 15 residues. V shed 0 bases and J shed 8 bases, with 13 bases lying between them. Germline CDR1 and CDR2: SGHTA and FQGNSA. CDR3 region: CASSLASGAGEKLFF. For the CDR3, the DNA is TGTGCCAGCAGCTTAGCGAGCGGGGCAGGGGAAAAACTGTTTTTT.

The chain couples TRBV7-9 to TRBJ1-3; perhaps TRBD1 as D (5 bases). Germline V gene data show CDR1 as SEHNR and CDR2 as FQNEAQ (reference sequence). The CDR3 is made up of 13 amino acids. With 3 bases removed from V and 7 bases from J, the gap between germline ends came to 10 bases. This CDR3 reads CASSFLRENTIYF. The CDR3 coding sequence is TGTGCCAGCAGCTTTCTCAGGGAGAACACCATATATTTT.